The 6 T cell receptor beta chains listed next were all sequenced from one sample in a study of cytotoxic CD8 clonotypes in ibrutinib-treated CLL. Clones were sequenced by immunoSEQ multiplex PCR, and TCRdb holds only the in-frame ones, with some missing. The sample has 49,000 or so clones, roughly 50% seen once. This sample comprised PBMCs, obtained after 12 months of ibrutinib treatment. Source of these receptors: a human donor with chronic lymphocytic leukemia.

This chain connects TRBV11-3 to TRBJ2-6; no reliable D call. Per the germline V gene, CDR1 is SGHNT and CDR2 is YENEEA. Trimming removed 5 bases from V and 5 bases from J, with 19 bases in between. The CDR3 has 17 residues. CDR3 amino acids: CASSLYFRQSRANVLTF. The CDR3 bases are TGTGCCAGCAGCCTGTACTTTCGACAAAGTCGGGCCAACGTCCTGACTTTC.

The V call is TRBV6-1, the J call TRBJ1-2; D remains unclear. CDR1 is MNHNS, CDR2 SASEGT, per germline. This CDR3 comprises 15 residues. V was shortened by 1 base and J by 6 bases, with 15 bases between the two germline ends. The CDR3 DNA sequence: TGTGCCAGCAGTGAAGGAAAGGGCCCGAGGGATGGCTACACCTTC. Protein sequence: CASSEGKGPRDGYTF.

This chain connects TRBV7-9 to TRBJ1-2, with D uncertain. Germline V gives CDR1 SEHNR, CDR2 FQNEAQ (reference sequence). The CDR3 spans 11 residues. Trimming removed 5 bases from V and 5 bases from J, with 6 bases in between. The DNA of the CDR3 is TGTGCCAGCAGCCCGAGGTATGGCTACACCTTC. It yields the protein CASSPRYGYTF.

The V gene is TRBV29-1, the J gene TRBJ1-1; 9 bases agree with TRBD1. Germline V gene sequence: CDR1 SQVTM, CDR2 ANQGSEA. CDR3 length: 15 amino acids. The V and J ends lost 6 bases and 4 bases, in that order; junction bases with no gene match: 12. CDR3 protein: CSVWEPGQGSTEAFF. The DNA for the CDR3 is TGCAGCGTCTGGGAACCGGGACAGGGATCCACTGAAGCTTTCTTT.

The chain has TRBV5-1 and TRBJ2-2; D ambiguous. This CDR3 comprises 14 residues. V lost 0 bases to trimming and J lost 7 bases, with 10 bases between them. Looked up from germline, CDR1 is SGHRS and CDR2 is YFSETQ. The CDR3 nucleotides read TGCGCCAGCAGCTTGGGCACATGGAGCGGGGAGCTGTTTTTT. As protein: CASSLGTWSGELFF.

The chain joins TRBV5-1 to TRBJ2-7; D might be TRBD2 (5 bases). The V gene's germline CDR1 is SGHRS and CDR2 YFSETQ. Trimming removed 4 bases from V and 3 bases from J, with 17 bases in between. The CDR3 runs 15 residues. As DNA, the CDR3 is TGCGCCAGCAGCCTCGATCCGGGAACATACTACGAGCAGTACTTC. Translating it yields CASSLDPGTYYEQYF. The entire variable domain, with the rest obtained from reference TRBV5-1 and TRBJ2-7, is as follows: KAGVTQTPRYLIKTRGQQVTLSCSPISGHRSVSWYQQTPGQGLQFLFEYFSETQRNKGNFPGRFSGRQFSNSRSEMNVSTLELGDSALYLCASSLDPGTYYEQYFGPGTRLTVT.